Included here is one T cell receptor beta chain sequence, with context. The antigen is not known. The data belong to a study of blood T cells in healthy people across ages. Using a J-beta primer mix together with a sample-barcoded 5' primer, a second PCR was run for about 6 to 11 cycles. Each cDNA molecule was tagged by a template-switch adaptor with 12 random nucleotides. MiXCR, run by TCRdb on the 5' RACE reads, gives a single entry per CDR3 protein. Among fewer than 2,000,000 distinct CDR3 sequences listed, roughly two fifths were seen once. Germline values: CDR1 KGHSH, CDR2 LQKENI. The CDR3 covers 15 residues. Unmatched junction bases numbered 7, after V lost 5 bases and J lost 3 bases. Findings and limits, study-wide: The unsorted PBMCs prevented any conclusive comparison of naive versus antigen-experienced cells.

The V and J genes are TRBV18 and TRBJ1-1, with TRBD1 matching over 9 bases. The receptor was derived from a human donor in good health. Sequencing was done on a sample of blood. The CDR3 spells CASSSQQGADTEAFF. In DNA form, the CDR3 reads TGTGCCAGCTCATCTCAACAGGGGGCGGACACTGAAGCTTTCTTT.